This T cell receptor beta chain stems from a study of identical twins. To note about this clonotype: This may be a read error: a much more frequent sequence differs by one nucleotide.

A single record per CDR3 protein comes from TCRdb applying MiXCR to the 5' RACE reads. The repertoire has a few hundred thousand distinct CDR3 sequences, around 8% of them found once; the top ten carry less than 4%. Germline CDR1 and CDR2: SGDLS and YYNGEE. The CDR3 covers 14 residues. The same specimen was also included in a second study, on yellow fever vaccine responses in identical twins.

Material: CD8+ T cells sorted from blood. The TCR was taken from a woman younger than 30 in good health. V gene TRBV9 combines with J gene TRBJ2-3, with 7 bases aligning to TRBD2. This CDR3 reads CASSASGSTDTPYF. The DNA of the CDR3 is TGTGCCAGCAGCGCTAGCGGAAGCACAGATACGCCGTATTTT.